The rows below give T cell receptor beta chains drawn from one sample of a study of T-cell memory formation after mild COVID-19. MiXCR was run by TCRdb on the 5' RACE reads, yielding one entry per CDR3 protein. The data contain approximately 150,000 distinct CDR3 sequences, 15% to 20% of them singletons. Sequences were obtained from PBMCs or a T cell subset sorted from them (not recorded which). These TCRs come from an adult woman who had mild COVID-19 (a few samples of this study predate the infection). Cell type and time point are not known. CDR3s include the opening cysteine and the closing phenylalanine or tryptophan. Fields, in order: J gene, D gene, V gene, CDR3 protein. The D gene is left open where the match is weak.

TRBJ2-5	.	TRBV7-6	CASGTTSGTQYF
TRBJ2-3	.	TRBV7-9	CASSLGTADTQYF
TRBJ2-3	.	TRBV20-1	CSARRSHRTDTQYF
TRBJ1-2	TRBD1	TRBV24-1	CATSDFPDRGTYGYTF
TRBJ2-3	.	TRBV20-1	CSAISGSQPTDTQYF
TRBJ2-2	TRBD1	TRBV20-1	CSAGRGQVLNTGELFF
TRBJ2-2	TRBD2	TRBV2	CASSVSGGNTGELFF
TRBJ2-3	.	TRBV23-1	CASTDTHTDTQYF
TRBJ1-2	.	TRBV25-1	CASSEFRGSGYGYTF
TRBJ1-5	TRBD1	TRBV5-5	CASSTTGTEISNQPQHF
TRBJ2-1	.	TRBV12-3/TRBV12-4	CASSPHRAYNEQFF
TRBJ1-5	.	TRBV6-6	CASSYSRGESNQPQHF
TRBJ2-7	.	TRBV7-9	CASSLGQHYEQYF
TRBJ2-4	.	TRBV5-1	CASSSTDLAKNIQYF
TRBJ2-7	.	TRBV12-3/TRBV12-4	CASSFSTVDEQYF
TRBJ1-1	.	TRBV30	CAWSATGAGAEAFF
TRBJ2-6	.	TRBV21-1	CASRKSTGNGANVLTF
TRBJ2-7	TRBD1	TRBV25-1	CASQGAASYEQYF
TRBJ1-1	.	TRBV12-3/TRBV12-4	CASSPILANTEAFF
TRBJ2-7	.	TRBV29-1	CSVVAGLSSYEQYF
TRBJ2-7	TRBD1	TRBV4-2	CASSNGQGTYEQYF
TRBJ2-3	.	TRBV29-1	CSVDQGGSTDTQYF
TRBJ1-1	.	TRBV5-1	CASSLVAPGGPEAFF
TRBJ2-7	TRBD1	TRBV29-1	CSVELRSGTGYEQYF
TRBJ2-3	.	TRBV5-1	CASSNGRSTDTQYF
TRBJ2-3	.	TRBV7-2	CASSPSGYTDTQYF
TRBJ1-1	.	TRBV14	CASSLGRLTRNTEAFF
TRBJ2-1	TRBD2	TRBV27	CASSFRAGDPAYNEQFF
TRBJ2-1	.	TRBV11-3	CASSLDPEKNEQFF
TRBJ2-3	TRBD2	TRBV20-1	CSARERWRGAGGRVDTQYF
TRBJ2-1	TRBD2	TRBV20-1	CRVAGGRNEQFF
TRBJ2-2	.	TRBV4-1	CASSLAHTGHVATGELFF
TRBJ1-2	.	TRBV7-9	CASSLGAGPTF
TRBJ2-1	TRBD1	TRBV11-2	CASSLAGTGGDEQFF
TRBJ1-1	.	TRBV4-2	CASSHGDSEAFF
TRBJ1-5	TRBD1	TRBV20-1	CSATSRGGQPQHF
TRBJ2-1	TRBD2	TRBV7-3	CASSFLAGAPMEQFF
TRBJ2-5	TRBD2	TRBV12-3/TRBV12-4	CASSFSGGAFGETQYF
TRBJ1-2	.	TRBV6-6	CASSYSPGWGNGYGYTF
TRBJ2-1	.	TRBV11-1	CASRKQGSYNEQFF
TRBJ2-3	TRBD2	TRBV7-9	CASSPAGLAADTQYF
TRBJ2-5	.	TRBV12-3/TRBV12-4	CASSTRLARETQYF
TRBJ2-7	TRBD1	TRBV29-1	CSVPGQSSYEQYF
TRBJ2-7	TRBD2	TRBV7-3	CASSSGRDHEQYF